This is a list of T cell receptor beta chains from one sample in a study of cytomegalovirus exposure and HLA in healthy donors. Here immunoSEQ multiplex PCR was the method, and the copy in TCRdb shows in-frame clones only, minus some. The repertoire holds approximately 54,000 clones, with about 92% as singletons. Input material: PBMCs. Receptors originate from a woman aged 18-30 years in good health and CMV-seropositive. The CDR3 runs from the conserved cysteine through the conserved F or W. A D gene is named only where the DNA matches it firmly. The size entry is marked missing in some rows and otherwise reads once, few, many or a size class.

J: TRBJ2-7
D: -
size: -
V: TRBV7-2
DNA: TGTGCCAGCAGCTTAGCGGGGGGGCTCGACGAGCAGTACTTC
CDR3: CASSLAGGLDEQYF

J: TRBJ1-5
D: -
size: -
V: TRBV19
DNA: TGTGCCAGTAGTATAGGAGCAGGGTTTCAGCCCCAGCATTTT
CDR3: CASSIGAGFQPQHF

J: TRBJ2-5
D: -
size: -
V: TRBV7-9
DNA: TGTGCCAGCAGCCGCCAAGAGACCCAGTACTTC
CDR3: CASSRQETQYF

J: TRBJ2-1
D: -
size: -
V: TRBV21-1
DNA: TGTGCCAGCAGGTGGCTTTCCTACAATGAGCAGTTCTTC
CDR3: CASRWLSYNEQFF

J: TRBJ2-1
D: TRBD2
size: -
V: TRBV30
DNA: TGTGCCTGGAGTGTAAGGTCTAGCGGGGCGGTTGAGCAGTTCTTC
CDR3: CAWSVRSSGAVEQFF

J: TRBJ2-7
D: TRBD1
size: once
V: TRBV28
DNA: TGTGCCAGCAGTTTAGAGACAGGGCCGGGGAACGAGCAGTACTTC
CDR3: CASSLETGPGNEQYF

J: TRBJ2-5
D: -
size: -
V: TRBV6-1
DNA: TGTGCCAGCAGTGCTCTCCGAAGGATTAGGGGTCAAGAGACCCAGTACTTC
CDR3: CASSALRRIRGQETQYF

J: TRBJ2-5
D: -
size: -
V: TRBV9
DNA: TGTGCCAGCAGCGTACGGGGGGCCCCCCTAGAGACCCAGTACTTC
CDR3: CASSVRGAPLETQYF

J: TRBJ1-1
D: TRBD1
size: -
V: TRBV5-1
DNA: TGCGCCAGCAGCTCGCGACCGGGACAGGACAACATAAGAGCTTTCTTT
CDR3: CASSSRPGQDNIRAFF

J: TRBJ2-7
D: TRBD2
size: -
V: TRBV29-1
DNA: TGCAGCGTTGAAGTGCGGGGGGCCGGCTACGAGCAGTACTTC
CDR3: CSVEVRGAGYEQYF

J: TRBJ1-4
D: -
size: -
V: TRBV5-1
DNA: TGCGCCAGCAGGCCGACAACAACTAATGAAAAACTGTTTTTT
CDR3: CASRPTTTNEKLFF

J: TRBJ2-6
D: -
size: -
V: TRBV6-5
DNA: TGTGCCAGCAGGGAAGGGACTTCGCGCGGCGTCCTGACTTTC
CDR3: CASREGTSRGVLTF

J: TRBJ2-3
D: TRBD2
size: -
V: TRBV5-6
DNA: TGTGCCAGCAGCTACCTAGCGGGGGGCACAGATACGCAGTATTTT
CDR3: CASSYLAGGTDTQYF

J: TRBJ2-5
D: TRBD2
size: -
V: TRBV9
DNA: TGTGCCAGCAGCGTAGCTCCCCCTAGCGGATCCTTTTTGGAGACCCAGTACTTC
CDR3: CASSVAPPSGSFLETQYF

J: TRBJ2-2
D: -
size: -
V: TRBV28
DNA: TGTGCCAGCAGGACACCGAACACCGGGGAGCTGTTTTTT
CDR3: CASRTPNTGELFF

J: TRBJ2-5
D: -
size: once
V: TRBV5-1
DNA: TGCGCCAGCAGCTACGACAGACAAGAGACCCAGTACTTC
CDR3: CASSYDRQETQYF

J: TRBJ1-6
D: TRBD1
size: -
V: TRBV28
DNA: TGTGCCAGCAGTGAAACCGGGACAGGATACAGCTCCTATAATTCACCCCTCCACTTT
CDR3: CASSETGTGYSSYNSPLHF

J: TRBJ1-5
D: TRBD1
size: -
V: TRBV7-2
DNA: TGTGCCAGCAGCCCCGGGACAGGGGGCGCTTATAGCAATCAGCCCCAGCATTTT
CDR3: CASSPGTGGAYSNQPQHF

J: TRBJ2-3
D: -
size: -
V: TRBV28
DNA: TGTGCCAGCAGTACACGACTAGCAGATACGCAGTATTTT
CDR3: CASSTRLADTQYF

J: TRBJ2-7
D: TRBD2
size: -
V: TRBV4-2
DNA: TGTGCCAGCGCCTCTGGGACTAGCAGCTACGAGCAGTACTTC
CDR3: CASASGTSSYEQYF

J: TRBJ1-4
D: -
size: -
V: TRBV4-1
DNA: TGCGCCAGCAGCTTCGACTTACAGGGTCCAACTAATGAAAAACTGTTTTTT
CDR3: CASSFDLQGPTNEKLFF

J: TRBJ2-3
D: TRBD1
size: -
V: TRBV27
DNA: TGTGCCAGCAGTCTCCAGGGGGTCGGCACAGATACGCAGTATTTT
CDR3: CASSLQGVGTDTQYF

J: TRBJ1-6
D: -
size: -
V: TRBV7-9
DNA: TGTGCCAGCAGCTTAGTTCAGGGCGCTTCACCCCTCCACTTT
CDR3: CASSLVQGASPLHF

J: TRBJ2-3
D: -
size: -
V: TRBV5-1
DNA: TGCGCCAGCAGCGCGACAGAAGATACGCAGTATTTT
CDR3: CASSATEDTQYF

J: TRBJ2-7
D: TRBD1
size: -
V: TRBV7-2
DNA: TGTGCCAGCAGCCCGGACAGGGGCGTGCACGAGCAGTACTTC
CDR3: CASSPDRGVHEQYF

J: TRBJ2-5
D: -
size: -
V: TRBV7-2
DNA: TGTGCCAGCAAGGCGTCGGGGGAGACCCAGTACTTC
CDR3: CASKASGETQYF

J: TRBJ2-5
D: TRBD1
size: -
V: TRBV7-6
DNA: TGTGCCAGCGCACAGGGGGCCGTGGAGACCCAGTACTTC
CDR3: CASAQGAVETQYF

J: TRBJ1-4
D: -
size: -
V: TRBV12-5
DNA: TGTGCTAGTGGTTTGGTACGAGATGGGACTAGGGGAAAACTGTTTTTT
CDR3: CASGLVRDGTRGKLFF

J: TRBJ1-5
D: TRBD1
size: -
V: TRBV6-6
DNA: TGTGCCAGCAGTTTCGGACAGGGTGAGCGGCCCCAGCATTTT
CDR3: CASSFGQGERPQHF

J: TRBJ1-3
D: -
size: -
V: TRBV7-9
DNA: TGTGCCAGCCCTCAGGACTCTGGAAACACCATATATTTT
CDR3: CASPQDSGNTIYF

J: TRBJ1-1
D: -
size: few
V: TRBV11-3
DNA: TGTGCCAGCACCTGGAGCAGGAACACTGAAGCTTTCTTT
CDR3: CASTWSRNTEAFF

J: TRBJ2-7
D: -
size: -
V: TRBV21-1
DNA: TGTGCCAGCAGCGAAACTCAGGGGGGCCCTGGCTACGAGCAGTACTTC
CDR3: CASSETQGGPGYEQYF

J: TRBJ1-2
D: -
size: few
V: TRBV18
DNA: TGTGCCAGCTCTCCCGACAGGAACTATGGCTACACCTTC
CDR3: CASSPDRNYGYTF

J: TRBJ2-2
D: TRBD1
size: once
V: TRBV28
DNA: TGTGCCAGCAGTTTTACCGGGACAGGGTCCGGGGAGCTGTTTTTT
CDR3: CASSFTGTGSGELFF

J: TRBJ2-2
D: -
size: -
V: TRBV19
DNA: TGTGCCAGTAGTATAGTGGCCGGGAGCACCGGGGAGCTGTTTTTT
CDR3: CASSIVAGSTGELFF

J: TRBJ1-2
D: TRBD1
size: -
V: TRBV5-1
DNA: TGCGCCAGCAGCGTGGACCGACAGGGGGGCAATGGCTACACCTTC
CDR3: CASSVDRQGGNGYTF

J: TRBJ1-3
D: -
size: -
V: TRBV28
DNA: TGTGCCAGCGTCAGTGACTCTGGAAACACCATATATTTT
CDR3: CASVSDSGNTIYF

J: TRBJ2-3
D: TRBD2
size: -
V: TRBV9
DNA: TGTGCCAGCAGCGGAGGAGAAGCGGGGGCTAAAGGTACGCAGTATTTT
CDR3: CASSGGEAGAKGTQYF

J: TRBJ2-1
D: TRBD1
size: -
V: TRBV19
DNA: TGTGCCAGTAGTATGGGGACAGGGTCCTACAATGAGCAGTTCTTC
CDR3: CASSMGTGSYNEQFF

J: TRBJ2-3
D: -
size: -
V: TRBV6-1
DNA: TGTGCCAGCAGTGAATTATTGAGGGTTTCGATTACAGATACGCAGTATTTT
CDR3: CASSELLRVSITDTQYF

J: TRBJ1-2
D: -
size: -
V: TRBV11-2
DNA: TGTGCCAGCAGCCACGGAACAGGGTCTCGAGGCTACACCTTC
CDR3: CASSHGTGSRGYTF

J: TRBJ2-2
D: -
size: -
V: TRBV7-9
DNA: TGTGCCAGCACCCTAGGGGGTCCGGGCACCGGGGAGCTGTTTTTT
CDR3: CASTLGGPGTGELFF

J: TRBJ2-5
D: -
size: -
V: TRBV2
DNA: TGTGCCAGCAGTGAATTTCAGGGGCCTCAAGAGACCCAGTACTTC
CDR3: CASSEFQGPQETQYF

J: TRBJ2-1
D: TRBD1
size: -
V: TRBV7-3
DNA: TGTGCCAGCAGCTTACTAGACAGGGCCAATGAGCAGTTCTTC
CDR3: CASSLLDRANEQFF

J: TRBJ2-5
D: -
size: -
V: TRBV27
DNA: TGTGCCAGCAGTCCGGACAGAAACACGGCCCAGTACTTC
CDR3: CASSPDRNTAQYF

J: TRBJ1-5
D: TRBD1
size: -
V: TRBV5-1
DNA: TGCGCCAGCAGCAAAGGGACAGGGGTGGGCAATCAGCCCCAGCATTTT
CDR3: CASSKGTGVGNQPQHF

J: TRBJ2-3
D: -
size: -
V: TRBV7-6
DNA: TGTGCCAGCAGCTTAGCGACTAGGAGGAGCACAGATACGCAGTATTTT
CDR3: CASSLATRRSTDTQYF

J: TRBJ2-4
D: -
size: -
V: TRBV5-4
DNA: TGTGCCAGCAGCTTGGTCACAGGGAGTGGAAACATTCAGTACTTC
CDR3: CASSLVTGSGNIQYF

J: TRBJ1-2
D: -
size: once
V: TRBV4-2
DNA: TGTGCCAGCACCGGAGACTATGGCTACACCTTC
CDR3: CASTGDYGYTF

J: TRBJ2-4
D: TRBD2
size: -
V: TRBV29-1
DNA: TGCAGCGTTGCGGTTGCGGGGGGGCAATGGATTACGAACATTCAGTACTTC
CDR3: CSVAVAGGQWITNIQYF

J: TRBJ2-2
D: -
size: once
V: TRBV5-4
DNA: TGTGCCAGCAGCTCGCGGGCAGGGAACACCGGGGAGCTGTTTTTT
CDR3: CASSSRAGNTGELFF

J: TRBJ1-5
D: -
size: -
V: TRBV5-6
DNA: TGTGCCAGCAGCCGAGCCCGGGACACCAATCAGCCCCAGCATTTT
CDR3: CASSRARDTNQPQHF

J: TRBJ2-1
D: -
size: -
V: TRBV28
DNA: TGTGCCAGCAGATCGCCCCCGGGAAATGAGCAGTTCTTC
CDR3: CASRSPPGNEQFF

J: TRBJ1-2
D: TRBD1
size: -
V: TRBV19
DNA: TGTGCCAGTACCTCCAGGGGGCGGAACTATGGCTACACCTTC
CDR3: CASTSRGRNYGYTF

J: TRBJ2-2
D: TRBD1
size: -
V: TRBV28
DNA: TGTGCCAGCAGTGCCACAGGGGGCCCTTCCCACACCGGGGAGCTGTTTTTT
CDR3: CASSATGGPSHTGELFF